The 19 T cell receptor beta chains presented below share a single source sample, sequenced in a study of cytomegalovirus exposure and HLA in healthy donors. 13 Jbeta primers and 60 Vbeta primers were used for the PCR. Data came from immunoSEQ multiplex PCR; TCRdb stores just in-frame clones and leaves some out. The data hold around 210,000 clones, with about three quarters observed a single time. Sequencing input: PBMCs. The receptor source for this set is a boy aged 5 to 17 in good health and CMV-seronegative.

The chain recombines TRBV2 with TRBJ2-3; TRBD2 matches at 10 bases. The CDR3 length is 16 residues. V dropped 0 bases and J dropped 6; count of bases not matched to a gene: 6. Germline V CDR1 and CDR2: SNHLY, FYNNEI. DNA for the CDR3: TGTGCCAGCAGTGAAGCCGGGGCTAGCGGGGGCGATACGCAGTATTTT. It specifies CASSEAGASGGDTQYF.

The chain couples TRBV7-9 to TRBJ2-7, with 8 nucleotides matching TRBD1. Trimming cost V 5 bases and J 3 bases; bases outside gene matches: 6. The germline gives CDR1 SEHNR, CDR2 FQNEAQ (reference sequence). The CDR3 is 14 amino acids. This CDR3 reads CASSRDRNRYEQYF. The CDR3 bases are TGTGCCAGCAGCCGGGACAGGAACCGCTACGAGCAGTACTTC.

The chain has TRBV5-6 and TRBJ2-5; D is perhaps TRBD2 (5 bases). The V end was cut by 1 base, the J end by 2 bases, with 12 bases between. Per the germline V gene, CDR1 is SGHDT and CDR2 is YYEEEE. The CDR3 has 15 residues. DNA of the CDR3: TGTGCCAGCAGCTTGTATTATAGAGGGCAAGAGACCCAGTACTTC. It yields the protein CASSLYYRGQETQYF.

On this clone itself: Germline is not matched at one junction end, which may reflect a read error. The J gene is TRBJ2-5, the V gene TRBV7-7; 9 nucleotides agree with TRBD2. This CDR3 region has 15 residues. The V gene's germline CDR1 is SSHAT and CDR2 FNYEAQ (reference sequence). The CDR3 here is CASSPEGLAQETQYF. The CDR3 region has the DNA TGTGCTAGCAGCCCGGAGGGACTAGCTCAAGAGACCCAGTACTTC.

The V gene is TRBV6-1, the J gene TRBJ2-1; a possible D gene is TRBD1 (6 bases). V shed 6 bases and J shed 5 bases, with 14 bases lying between them. Germline V gives CDR1 MNHNS, CDR2 SASEGT. This CDR3 region has 14 residues. DNA for the CDR3: TGTGCCAGCAGCCCACGGGACATTCACAATGAGCAGTTCTTC. Its protein is CASSPRDIHNEQFF.

This sequence joins TRBV18 and TRBJ1-6, with D maybe TRBD1 (5 bases). The germline CDR1 and CDR2 sequences are KGHSH and LQKENI. V shed 2 bases and J shed 9 bases, with 8 bases lying between them. CDR3 length: 13 residues. CDR3 loop: CASSPGRVSPLHF. The DNA of the CDR3 is TGTGCCAGCTCACCAGGCAGGGTTTCACCCCTCCACTTT.

In its sample, this clone was seen once. The rearrangement uses TRBV5-1 and TRBJ1-2; 11 nucleotides align to TRBD1. Germline assignment: CDR1 SGHRS and CDR2 YFSETQ. Trimming removed 5 bases from V and 3 bases from J; junction bases left unmatched: 9. This CDR3 is built from 16 residues. Here the CDR3 reads CASRDPDRGPYYGYTF. CDR3 sequence (DNA): TGCGCCAGCAGAGATCCGGACAGGGGGCCATACTATGGCTACACCTTC.

CDR3 sequence: CAWSIKGRALLGYEQYF. The CDR3 DNA is TGTGCCTGGAGTATAAAGGGCAGGGCCCTTTTAGGATACGAGCAGTACTTC. The chain joins TRBV30 to TRBJ2-7; the D gene is possibly TRBD1 (5 bases). Per germline, CDR1 GTSNPN and CDR2 SVGIG (reference sequence). This CDR3 region has 17 residues. Trimming left V 2 bases short and J 4 bases short, with 24 bases between.

V gene TRBV6-5 combines with J gene TRBJ1-1; 8 positions agree with TRBD1. Germline lookup yields CDR1 MNHEY and CDR2 SVGAGI. There are 14 residues in the CDR3. Trimming removed 5 bases from V and 5 bases from J; junction bases left unmatched: 7. In DNA form, the CDR3 reads TGTGCCAGCAGTCGACAGGGGAGTGAGACTGAAGCTTTCTTT. Its protein product is CASSRQGSETEAFF.

The CDR3 sequence is CASSLHKNTEAFF. CDR3 DNA: TGTGCCAGCTCACTACACAAAAACACTGAAGCTTTCTTT. The rearrangement uses TRBV18 and TRBJ1-1, with D hard to call. Germline-derived CDR1 and CDR2 are KGHSH and LQKENI. CDR3 size: 13 residues. The ends were cut back, 4 bases at V and 2 bases at J, with 8 bases in the middle.

The chain uses TRBV2 and TRBJ1-2; 7 bases match TRBD1. Per the germline V gene, CDR1 is SNHLY and CDR2 is FYNNEI. This CDR3 spans 13 amino acids. J was trimmed by 4 bases and V by 9 bases; bases with no gene match: 8. CDR3 in DNA: TGTGCCAGGGGCCCGGGACAGTCCTATGGCTACACCTTC. It yields the protein CARGPGQSYGYTF.

J is TRBJ2-3 and V is TRBV5-1; D not certain. The germline V and J ends were trimmed by 0 bases and 4 bases, with 9 bases remaining between them. This CDR3 is built from 14 residues. Germline CDR1 SGHRS, CDR2 YFSETQ. CDR3 protein: CASSLVSPSDTQYF. The CDR3 DNA reads TGCGCCAGCAGCTTGGTTAGCCCCTCAGATACGCAGTATTTT.

The chain combines TRBV9 with TRBJ2-3; D is possibly TRBD2 (5 bases). The CDR3 spans 15 residues. Trimming shortened V by 3 bases and J by 5 bases, and 16 bases separated the two germline ends. Germline V gives CDR1 SGDLS, CDR2 YYNGEE. The chain's CDR3 is CASSDSGGSGDTQYF. The CDR3, as DNA: TGTGCCAGCAGCGACTCAGGCGGGTCGGGAGATACGCAGTATTTT.

This clone has a handful of counts. This sequence joins TRBV5-1 and TRBJ2-1, with TRBD2 matching 8 bases. The germline gives CDR1 SGHRS, CDR2 YFSETQ. The CDR3 runs 16 residues. V was clipped by 2 bases and J by 4 bases; unmatched bases: 8. CDR3 loop: CASSLLLAEQYNEQFF. CDR3 DNA sequence: TGCGCCAGCAGCTTATTACTAGCGGAACAATACAATGAGCAGTTCTTC.

This clone is a singleton in its sample. The genes are TRBV5-6 and TRBJ1-1; TRBD1 might be the D (6 bases). The CDR3 runs 12 residues. V was trimmed by 3 bases and J by 7 bases, leaving 10 bases between them. The V gene's germline CDR1 is SGHDT and CDR2 YYEEEE. The CDR3 sequence: CASSYRDREAFF. The CDR3 DNA sequence: TGTGCCAGCAGCTACAGGGACCGTGAAGCTTTCTTT.

J is TRBJ2-1 and V is TRBV5-1; TRBD2 matches at 7 bases. The trim removed 4 bases at V and 2 bases at J, leaving 27 bases unmatched. The CDR3 covers 22 residues. Per the germline V gene, CDR1 is SGHRS and CDR2 is YFSETQ. This chain's CDR3 is CASSPYLKNPEGLFRTYNEQFF. CDR3 nucleotide sequence: TGCGCCAGCAGCCCGTACCTAAAAAATCCCGAGGGACTATTTCGCACCTACAATGAGCAGTTCTTC.

The chain combines TRBV29-1 with TRBJ1-4; TRBD1 matches 8 bases. V trimming: 7 bases; J trimming: 1 base; junction bases outside the gene matches: 8. Germline V CDR1 and CDR2: SQVTM, ANQGSEA. The CDR3 length is 15 residues. CDR3 bases: TGCAGCGCTAGGACAGGGCTTGTAACTAATGAAAAACTGTTTTTT. It encodes CSARTGLVTNEKLFF.

This sequence joins TRBV18 and TRBJ2-7; D not resolved. The CDR3 length is 11 residues. Germline-derived CDR1 and CDR2 are KGHSH and LQKENI. Trimming removed 3 bases at V and 6 bases at J, with 6 bases between. This CDR3 reads CASSPSFEQYF. CDR3 bases: TGTGCCAGCTCACCGAGTTTCGAGCAGTACTTC.

The chain employs TRBV7-8 and TRBJ2-5; D may be TRBD1 (6 bases). CDR1 SGHVS and CDR2 FQNEAQ come from the germline V gene. Trimming shortened V by 5 bases and J by 4 bases, and 14 bases separated the two germline ends. This CDR3 is built from 14 residues. CDR3 amino acids: CASSGYREAETQYF. CDR3 DNA sequence: TGTGCCAGCAGCGGGTACAGGGAAGCAGAGACCCAGTACTTC.